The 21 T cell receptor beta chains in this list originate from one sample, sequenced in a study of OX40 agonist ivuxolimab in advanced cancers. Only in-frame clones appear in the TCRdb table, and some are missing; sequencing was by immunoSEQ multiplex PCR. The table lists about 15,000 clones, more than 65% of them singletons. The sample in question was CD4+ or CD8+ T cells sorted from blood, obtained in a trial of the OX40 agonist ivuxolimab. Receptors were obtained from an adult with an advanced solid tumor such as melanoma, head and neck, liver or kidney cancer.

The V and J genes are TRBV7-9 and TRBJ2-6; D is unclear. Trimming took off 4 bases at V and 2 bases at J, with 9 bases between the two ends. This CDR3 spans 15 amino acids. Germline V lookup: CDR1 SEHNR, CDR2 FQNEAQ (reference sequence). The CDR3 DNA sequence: TGTGCCAGCAGCTCCGGGCCAACTGGGGCCAACGTCCTGACTTTC. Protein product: CASSSGPTGANVLTF.

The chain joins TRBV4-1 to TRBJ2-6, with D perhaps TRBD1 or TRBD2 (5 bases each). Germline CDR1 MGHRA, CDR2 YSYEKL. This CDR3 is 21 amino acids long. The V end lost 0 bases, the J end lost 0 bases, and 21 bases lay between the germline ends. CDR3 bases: TGCGCCAGCAGCCAAGATTTTATCGAGGGGATCATCTTCTCTGGGGCCAACGTCCTGACTTTC. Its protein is CASSQDFIEGIIFSGANVLTF.

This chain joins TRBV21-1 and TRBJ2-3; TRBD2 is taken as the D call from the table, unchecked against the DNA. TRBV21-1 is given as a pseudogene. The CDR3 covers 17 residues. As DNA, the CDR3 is TGTGCCAGCAGCACTCTGAGGTCAAACCAAAGCACAGATACGCAGTATTTT. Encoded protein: CASSTLRSNQSTDTQYF.

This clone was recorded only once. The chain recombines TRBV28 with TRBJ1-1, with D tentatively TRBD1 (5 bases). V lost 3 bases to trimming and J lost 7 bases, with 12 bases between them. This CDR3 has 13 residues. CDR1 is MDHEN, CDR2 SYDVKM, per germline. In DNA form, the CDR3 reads TGTGCCAGCAGTTTGAGCAGGGCGGTTGAAGCTTTCTTT. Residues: CASSLSRAVEAFF.

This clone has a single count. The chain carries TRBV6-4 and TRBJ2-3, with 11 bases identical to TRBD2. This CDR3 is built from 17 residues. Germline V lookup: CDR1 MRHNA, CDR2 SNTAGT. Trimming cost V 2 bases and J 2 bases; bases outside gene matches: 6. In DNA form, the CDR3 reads TGTGCCAGCAGTGACCGCTCGGGACTAGCGGACACAGATACGCAGTATTTT. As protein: CASSDRSGLADTDTQYF.

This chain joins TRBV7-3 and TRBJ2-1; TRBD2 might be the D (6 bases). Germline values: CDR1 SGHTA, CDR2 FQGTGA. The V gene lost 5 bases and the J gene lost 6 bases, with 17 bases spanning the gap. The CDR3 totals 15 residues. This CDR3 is CASSPTRLGSNEQFF. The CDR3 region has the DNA TGTGCCAGCAGCCCTACCAGACTAGGTTCCAATGAGCAGTTCTTC.

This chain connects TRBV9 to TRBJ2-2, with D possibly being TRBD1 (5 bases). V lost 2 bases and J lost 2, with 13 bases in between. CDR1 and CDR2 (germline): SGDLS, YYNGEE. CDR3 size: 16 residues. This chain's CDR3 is CASSVVAGPNTGELFF. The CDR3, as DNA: TGTGCCAGCAGCGTGGTTGCAGGGCCAAACACCGGGGAGCTGTTTTTT.

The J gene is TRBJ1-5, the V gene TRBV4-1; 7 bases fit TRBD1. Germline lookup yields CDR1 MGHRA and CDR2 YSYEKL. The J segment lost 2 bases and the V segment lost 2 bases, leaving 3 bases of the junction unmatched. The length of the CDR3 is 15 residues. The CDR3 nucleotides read TGCGCCAGCAGCCAACAGGGGGAGGGCAATCAGCCCCAGCATTTT. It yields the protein CASSQQGEGNQPQHF.

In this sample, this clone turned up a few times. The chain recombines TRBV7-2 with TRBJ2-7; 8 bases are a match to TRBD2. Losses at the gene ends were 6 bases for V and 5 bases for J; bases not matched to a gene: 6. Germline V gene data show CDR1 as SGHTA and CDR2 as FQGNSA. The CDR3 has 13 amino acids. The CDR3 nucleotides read TGTGCCAGCAGTTACGCGGGGGGTCACGAGCAGTACTTC. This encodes CASSYAGGHEQYF.

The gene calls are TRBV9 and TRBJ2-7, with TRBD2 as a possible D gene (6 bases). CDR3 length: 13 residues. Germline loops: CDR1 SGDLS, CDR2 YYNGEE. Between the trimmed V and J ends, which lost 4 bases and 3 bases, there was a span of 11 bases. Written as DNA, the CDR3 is TGTGCCAGCAGCCCCGGCGGGATCTACGAGCAGTACTTC. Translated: CASSPGGIYEQYF.

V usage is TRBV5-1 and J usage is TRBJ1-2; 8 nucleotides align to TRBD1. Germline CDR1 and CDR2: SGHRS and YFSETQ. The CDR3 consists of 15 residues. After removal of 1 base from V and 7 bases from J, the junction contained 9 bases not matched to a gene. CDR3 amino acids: CASSLPRQGNIGYTF. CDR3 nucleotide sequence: TGCGCCAGCAGCTTGCCCCGACAGGGGAACATTGGCTACACCTTC.

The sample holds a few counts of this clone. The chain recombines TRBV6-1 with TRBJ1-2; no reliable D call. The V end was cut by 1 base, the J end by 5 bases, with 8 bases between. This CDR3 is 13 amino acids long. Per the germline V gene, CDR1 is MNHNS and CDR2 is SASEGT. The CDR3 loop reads CASSEVSGYGYTF. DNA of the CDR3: TGTGCCAGCAGTGAAGTTAGCGGATATGGCTACACCTTC.

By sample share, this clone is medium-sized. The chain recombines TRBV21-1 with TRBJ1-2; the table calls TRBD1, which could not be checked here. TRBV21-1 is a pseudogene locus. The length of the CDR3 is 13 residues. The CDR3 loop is CASSPGTGNGYTF. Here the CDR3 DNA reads TGTGCCAGCAGCCCCGGGACAGGGAATGGCTACACCTTC.

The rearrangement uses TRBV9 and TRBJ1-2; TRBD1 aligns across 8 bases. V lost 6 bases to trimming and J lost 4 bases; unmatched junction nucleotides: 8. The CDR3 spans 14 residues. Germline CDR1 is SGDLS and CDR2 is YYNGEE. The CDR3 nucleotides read TGTGCCAGCACCTCCGGACAGGGCGGCTATGGCTACACCTTC. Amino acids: CASTSGQGGYGYTF.

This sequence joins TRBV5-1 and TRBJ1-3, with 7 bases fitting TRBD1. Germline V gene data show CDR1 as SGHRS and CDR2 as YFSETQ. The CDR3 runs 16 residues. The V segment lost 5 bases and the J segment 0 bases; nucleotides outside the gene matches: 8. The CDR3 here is CASRGTDYFSGNTIYF. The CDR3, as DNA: TGCGCCAGCAGGGGGACAGATTACTTCTCTGGAAACACCATATATTTT.

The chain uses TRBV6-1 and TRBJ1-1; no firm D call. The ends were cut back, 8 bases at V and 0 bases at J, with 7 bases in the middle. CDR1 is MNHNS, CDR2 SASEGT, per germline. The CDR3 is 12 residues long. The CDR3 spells CASAPLNTEAFF. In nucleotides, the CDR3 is TGTGCCAGCGCCCCTCTGAACACTGAAGCTTTCTTT.

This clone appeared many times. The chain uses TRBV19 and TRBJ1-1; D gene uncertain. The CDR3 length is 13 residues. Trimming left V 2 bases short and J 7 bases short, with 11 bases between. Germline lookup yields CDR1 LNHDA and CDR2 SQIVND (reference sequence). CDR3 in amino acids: CASSIRTLGEAFF. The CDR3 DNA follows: TGTGCCAGTAGTATAAGGACGCTCGGTGAAGCTTTCTTT.

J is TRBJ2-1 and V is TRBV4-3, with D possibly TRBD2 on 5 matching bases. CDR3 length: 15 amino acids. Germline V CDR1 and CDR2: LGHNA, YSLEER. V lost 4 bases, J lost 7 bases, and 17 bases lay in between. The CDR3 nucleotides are TGCGCCAGCAGCCCCGTCAAAGACGGGAAGAATGAGCAGTTCTTC. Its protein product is CASSPVKDGKNEQFF.

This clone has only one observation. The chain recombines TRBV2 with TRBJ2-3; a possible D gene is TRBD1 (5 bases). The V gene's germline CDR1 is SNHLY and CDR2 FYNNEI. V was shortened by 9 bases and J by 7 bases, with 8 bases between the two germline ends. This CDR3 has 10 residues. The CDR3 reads CASRGNTQYF. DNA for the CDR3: TGTGCCAGTAGGGGAAATACGCAGTATTTT.

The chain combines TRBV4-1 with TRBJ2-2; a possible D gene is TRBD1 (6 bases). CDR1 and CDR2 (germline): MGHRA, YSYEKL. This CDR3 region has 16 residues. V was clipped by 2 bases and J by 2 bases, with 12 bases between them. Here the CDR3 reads CASSQTDRFNTGELFF. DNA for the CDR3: TGCGCCAGCAGCCAAACCGACAGGTTCAACACCGGGGAGCTGTTTTTT.

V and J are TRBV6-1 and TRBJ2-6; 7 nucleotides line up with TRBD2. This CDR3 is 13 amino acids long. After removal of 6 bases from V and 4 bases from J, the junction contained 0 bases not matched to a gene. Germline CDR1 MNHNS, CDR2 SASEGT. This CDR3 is CASRGLGANVLTF. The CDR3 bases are TGTGCCAGCAGGGGACTAGGGGCCAACGTCCTGACTTTC.